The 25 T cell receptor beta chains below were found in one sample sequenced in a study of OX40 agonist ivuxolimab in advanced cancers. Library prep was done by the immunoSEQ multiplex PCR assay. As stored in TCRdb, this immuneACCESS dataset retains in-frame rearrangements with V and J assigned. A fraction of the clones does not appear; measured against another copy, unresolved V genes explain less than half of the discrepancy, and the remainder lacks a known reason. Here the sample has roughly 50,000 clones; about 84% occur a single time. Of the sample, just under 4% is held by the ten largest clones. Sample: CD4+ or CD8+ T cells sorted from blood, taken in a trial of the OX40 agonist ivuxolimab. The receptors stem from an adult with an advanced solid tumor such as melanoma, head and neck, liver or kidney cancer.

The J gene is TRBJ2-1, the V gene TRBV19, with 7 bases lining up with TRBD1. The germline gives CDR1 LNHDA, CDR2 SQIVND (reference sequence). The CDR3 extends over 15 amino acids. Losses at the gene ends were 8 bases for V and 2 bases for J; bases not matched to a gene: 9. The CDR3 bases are TGTGCCAGTCGACAGGGTCTGGGCGCCTACAATGAGCAGTTCTTC. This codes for CASRQGLGAYNEQFF. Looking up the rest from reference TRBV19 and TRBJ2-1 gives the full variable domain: DGGITQSPKYLFRKEGQNVTLSCEQNLNHDAMYWYRQDPGQGLRLIYYSQIVNDFQKGDIAEGYSVSREKKESFPLTVTSAQKNPTAFYLCASRQGLGAYNEQFFGPGTRLTVL.

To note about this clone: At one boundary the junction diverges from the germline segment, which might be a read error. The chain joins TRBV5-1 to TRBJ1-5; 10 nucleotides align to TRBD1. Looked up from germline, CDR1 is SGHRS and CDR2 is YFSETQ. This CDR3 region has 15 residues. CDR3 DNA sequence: TGCGCCAGCAGCGCCGGGACAGGGGTTTATCACCCCCAGCATTTT. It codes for CASSAGTGVYHPQHF.

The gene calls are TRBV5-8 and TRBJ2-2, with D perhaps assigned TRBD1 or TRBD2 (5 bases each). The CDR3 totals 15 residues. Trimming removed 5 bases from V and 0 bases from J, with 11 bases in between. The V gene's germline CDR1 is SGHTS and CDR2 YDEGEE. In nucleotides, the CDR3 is TGTGCCAGCAGTACCGGGACGGCGAACACCGGGGAGCTGTTTTTT. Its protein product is CASSTGTANTGELFF. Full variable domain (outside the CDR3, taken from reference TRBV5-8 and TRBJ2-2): EAGVTQSPTHLIKTRGQQATLRCSPISGHTSVYWYQQALGLGLQFLLWYDEGEERNRGNFPPRFSGRQFPNYSSELNVNALELEDSALYLCASSTGTANTGELFFGEGSRLTVL.

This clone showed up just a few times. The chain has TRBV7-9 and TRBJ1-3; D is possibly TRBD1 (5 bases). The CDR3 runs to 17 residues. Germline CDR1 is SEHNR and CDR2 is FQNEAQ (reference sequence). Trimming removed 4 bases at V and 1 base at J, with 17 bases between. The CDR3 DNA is TGTGCCAGCAGCTCTCCAACTGGGCAGGGATCTGGAAACACCATATATTTT. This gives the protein CASSSPTGQGSGNTIYF.

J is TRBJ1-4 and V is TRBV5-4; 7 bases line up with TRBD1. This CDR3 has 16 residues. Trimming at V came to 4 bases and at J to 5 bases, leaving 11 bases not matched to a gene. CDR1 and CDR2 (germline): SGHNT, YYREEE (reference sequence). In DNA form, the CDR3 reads TGTGCCAGCAGCCTGCAGGGGGTGGGTTGGAATGAAAAACTGTTTTTT. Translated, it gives CASSLQGVGWNEKLFF.

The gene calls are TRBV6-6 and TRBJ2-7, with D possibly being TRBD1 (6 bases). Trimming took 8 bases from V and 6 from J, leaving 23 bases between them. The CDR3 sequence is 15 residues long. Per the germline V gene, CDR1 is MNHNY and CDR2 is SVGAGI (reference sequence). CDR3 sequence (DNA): TGTGCCAGCCGGGGTCAGGGGAGACAAGCAGGCGAGCAGTACTTC. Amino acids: CASRGQGRQAGEQYF.

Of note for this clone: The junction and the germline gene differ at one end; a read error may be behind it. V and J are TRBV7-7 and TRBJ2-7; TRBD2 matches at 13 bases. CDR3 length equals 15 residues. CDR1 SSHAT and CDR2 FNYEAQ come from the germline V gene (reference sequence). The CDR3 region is CASSLGLAGDREQYF. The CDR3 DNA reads TGTGCTAGCAGCTTAGGACTAGCGGGGGATCGCGAGCAGTACTTC.

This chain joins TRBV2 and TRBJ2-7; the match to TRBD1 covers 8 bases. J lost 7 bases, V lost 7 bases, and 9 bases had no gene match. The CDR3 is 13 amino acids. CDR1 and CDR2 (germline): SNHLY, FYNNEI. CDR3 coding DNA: TGTGCCAGCACTCCTCAGGGGGCTGGAGAGCAGTACTTC. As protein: CASTPQGAGEQYF.

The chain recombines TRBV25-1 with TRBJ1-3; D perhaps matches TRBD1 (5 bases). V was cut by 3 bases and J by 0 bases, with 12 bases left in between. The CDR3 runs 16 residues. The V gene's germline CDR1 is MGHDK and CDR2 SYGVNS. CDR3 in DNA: TGTGCCAGCAGTGACCGGGACCGAGTCTCTGGAAACACCATATATTTT. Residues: CASSDRDRVSGNTIYF.

The DNA of the CDR3 is TGTGCCAGCAGTTACGGCAGGGTTAGCACAGATACGCAGTATTTT. Amino acid sequence: CASSYGRVSTDTQYF. The chain employs TRBV6-5 and TRBJ2-3; tentative D call: TRBD1 (5 bases). Germline lookup yields CDR1 MNHEY and CDR2 SVGAGI. Trimming cost V 2 bases and J 0 bases, with 9 bases left between them. The CDR3 is made up of 15 amino acids.

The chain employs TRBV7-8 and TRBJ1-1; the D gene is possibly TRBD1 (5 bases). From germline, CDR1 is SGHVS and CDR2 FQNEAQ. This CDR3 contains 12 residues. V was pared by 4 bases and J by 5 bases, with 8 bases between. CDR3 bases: TGTGCCAGCAGCTCGGAGGGGACTGAAGCTTTCTTT. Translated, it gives CASSSEGTEAFF.

CDR3 nucleotide sequence: TGTGCCAGCAGCGTTAACGATCAGAGCACAGATACGCAGTATTTT. Protein sequence: CASSVNDQSTDTQYF. The chain links TRBV9 to TRBJ2-3; D not certain. Germline V gene data show CDR1 as SGDLS and CDR2 as YYNGEE. The CDR3 consists of 15 residues. Trimming cost V 2 bases and J 0 bases, with 10 bases left between them.

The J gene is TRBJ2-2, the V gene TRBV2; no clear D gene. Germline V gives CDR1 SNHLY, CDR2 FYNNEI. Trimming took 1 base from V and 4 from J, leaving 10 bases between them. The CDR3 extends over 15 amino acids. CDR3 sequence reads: CASSEERVGTGELFF. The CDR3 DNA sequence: TGTGCCAGCAGTGAAGAAAGGGTTGGCACCGGGGAGCTGTTTTTT.

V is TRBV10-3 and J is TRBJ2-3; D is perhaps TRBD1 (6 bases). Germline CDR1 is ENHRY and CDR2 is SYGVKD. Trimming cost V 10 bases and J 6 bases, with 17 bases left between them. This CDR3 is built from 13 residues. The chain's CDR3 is CATRTVGVDTQYF. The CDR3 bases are TGTGCCACTCGGACAGTCGGGGTGGATACGCAGTATTTT.

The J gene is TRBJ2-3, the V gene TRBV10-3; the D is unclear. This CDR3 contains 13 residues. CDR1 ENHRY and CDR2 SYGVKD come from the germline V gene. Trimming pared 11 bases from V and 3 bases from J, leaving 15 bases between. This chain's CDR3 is CALIRVGTDTQYF. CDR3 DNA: TGTGCCCTCATTAGGGTTGGAACAGATACGCAGTATTTT.

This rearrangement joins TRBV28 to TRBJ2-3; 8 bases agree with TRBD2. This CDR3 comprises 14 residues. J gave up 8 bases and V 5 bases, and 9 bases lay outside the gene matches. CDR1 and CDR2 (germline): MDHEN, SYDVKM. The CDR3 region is CASSAGGDIGTQYF. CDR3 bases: TGTGCCAGCAGTGCGGGGGGAGATATCGGTACGCAGTATTTT.

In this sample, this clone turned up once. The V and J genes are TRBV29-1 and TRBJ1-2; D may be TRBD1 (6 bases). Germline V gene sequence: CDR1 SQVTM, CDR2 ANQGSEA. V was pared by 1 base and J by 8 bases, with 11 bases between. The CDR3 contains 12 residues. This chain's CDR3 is CSVEGQGTGYTF. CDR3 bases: TGCAGCGTTGAAGGTCAGGGGACCGGCTACACCTTC. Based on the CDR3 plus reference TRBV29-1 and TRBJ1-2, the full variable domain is SAVISQKPSRDICQRGTSLTIQCQVDSQVTMMFWYRQQPGQSLTLIATANQGSEATYESGFVIDKFPISRPNLTFSTLTVSNMSPEDSSIYLCSVEGQGTGYTFGSGTRLTVV.

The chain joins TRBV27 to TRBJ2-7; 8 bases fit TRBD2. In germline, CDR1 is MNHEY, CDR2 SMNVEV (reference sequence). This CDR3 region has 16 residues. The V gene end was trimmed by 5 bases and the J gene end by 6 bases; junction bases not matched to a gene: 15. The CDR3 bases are TGTGCCAGCAGTGGGTGGGGAGCGGGGGCGAGACGCGAGCAGTACTTC. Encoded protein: CASSGWGAGARREQYF.

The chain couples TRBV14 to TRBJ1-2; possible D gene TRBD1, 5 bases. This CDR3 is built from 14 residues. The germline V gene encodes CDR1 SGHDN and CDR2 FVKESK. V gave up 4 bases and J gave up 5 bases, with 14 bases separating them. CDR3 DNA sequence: TGTGCCAGCAGCCCCCTAGGACAAAATTATGGCTACACCTTC. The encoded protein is CASSPLGQNYGYTF.

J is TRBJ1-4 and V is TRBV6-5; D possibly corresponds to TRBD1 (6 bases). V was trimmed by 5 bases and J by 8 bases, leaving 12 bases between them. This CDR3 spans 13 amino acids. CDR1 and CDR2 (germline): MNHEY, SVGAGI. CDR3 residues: CASSPPDREKLFF. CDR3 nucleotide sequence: TGTGCCAGCAGTCCCCCGGACAGAGAAAAACTGTTTTTT.

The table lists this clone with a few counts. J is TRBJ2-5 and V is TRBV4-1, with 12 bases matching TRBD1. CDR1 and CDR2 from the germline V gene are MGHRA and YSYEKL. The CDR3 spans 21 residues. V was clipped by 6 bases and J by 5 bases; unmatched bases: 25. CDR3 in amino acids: CASRGNTGTGGAFGVVETQYF. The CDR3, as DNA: TGCGCCAGCAGGGGTAATACCGGGACAGGGGGCGCATTTGGGGTAGTGGAGACCCAGTACTTC.

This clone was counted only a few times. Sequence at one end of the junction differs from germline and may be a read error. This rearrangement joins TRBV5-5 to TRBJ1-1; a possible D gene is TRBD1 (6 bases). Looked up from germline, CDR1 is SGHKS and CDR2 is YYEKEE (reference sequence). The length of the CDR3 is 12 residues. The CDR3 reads CASSLDSPNGIF. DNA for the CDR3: TGTGCCAGCAGCCTGGACAGCCCCAATGGAATCTTT.

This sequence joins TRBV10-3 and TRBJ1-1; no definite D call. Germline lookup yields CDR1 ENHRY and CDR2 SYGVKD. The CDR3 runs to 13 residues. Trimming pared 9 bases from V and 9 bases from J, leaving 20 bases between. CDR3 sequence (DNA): TGTGCCATGGGAGATGGGGATTTCATGAAAGCTTTCTTT. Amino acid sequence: CAMGDGDFMKAFF.

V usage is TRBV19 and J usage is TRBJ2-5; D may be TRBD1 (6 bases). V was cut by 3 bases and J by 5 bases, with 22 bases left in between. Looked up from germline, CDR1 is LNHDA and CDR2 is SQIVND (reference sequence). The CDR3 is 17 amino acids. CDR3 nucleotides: TGTGCCAGTAGTATTCTCGGGGTGGGGGCCTCCGGGGAGACCCAGTACTTC. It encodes CASSILGVGASGETQYF.

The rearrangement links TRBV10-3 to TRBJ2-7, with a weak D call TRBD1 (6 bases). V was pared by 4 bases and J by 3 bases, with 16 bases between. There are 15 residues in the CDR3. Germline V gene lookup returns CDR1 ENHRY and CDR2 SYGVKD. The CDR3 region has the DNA TGTGCCATCAGTGGGAAACAGGGTATTGGCTACGAGCAGTACTTC. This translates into CAISGKQGIGYEQYF.